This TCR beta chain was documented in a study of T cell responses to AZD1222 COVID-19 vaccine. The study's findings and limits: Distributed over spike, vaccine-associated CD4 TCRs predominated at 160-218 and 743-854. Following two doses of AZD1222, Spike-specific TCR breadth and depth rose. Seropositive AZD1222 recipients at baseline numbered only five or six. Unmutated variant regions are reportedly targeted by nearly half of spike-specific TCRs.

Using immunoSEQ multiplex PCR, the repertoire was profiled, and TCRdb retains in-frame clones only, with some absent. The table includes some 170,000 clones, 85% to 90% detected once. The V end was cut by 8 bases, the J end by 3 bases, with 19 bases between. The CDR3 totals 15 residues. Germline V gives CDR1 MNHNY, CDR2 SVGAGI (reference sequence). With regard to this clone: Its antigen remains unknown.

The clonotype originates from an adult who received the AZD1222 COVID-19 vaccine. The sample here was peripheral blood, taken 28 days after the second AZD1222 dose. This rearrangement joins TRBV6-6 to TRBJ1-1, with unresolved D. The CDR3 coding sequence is TGTGCCAGCCGTCAAAGACGGGAGACGGACACTGAAGCTTTCTTT. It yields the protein CASRQRRETDTEAFF.